These 31 T cell receptor beta chains originate from one sample sequenced in a study of immune evolution from preneoplasia to lung adenocarcinoma. Data came from immunoSEQ multiplex PCR; TCRdb stores just in-frame clones and leaves some out. The data contain roughly 35,000 clones, 60% to 75% of them singletons. Sequenced sample: FFPE invasive lung adenocarcinoma tissue. The receptor set was obtained from a person aged 55 to 75 with lung adenocarcinoma.

This chain connects TRBV7-6 to TRBJ2-6, with 9 bases matching TRBD1. The CDR3 has 17 amino acids. Germline V CDR1 and CDR2: SGHVS, FNYEAQ. The junction had 7 bases not matched to a gene; V was cut back by 5 bases and J by 2 bases. CDR3 DNA: TGTGCCAGCAGCACGGGACAGGGAGGAGCTGGGGCCAACGTCCTGACTTTC. Amino acids: CASSTGQGGAGANVLTF.

V usage is TRBV2 and J usage is TRBJ1-1; D may be TRBD1 (5 bases). The V and J ends lost 10 bases and 2 bases respectively, with 11 bases between them. The germline V gene encodes CDR1 SNHLY and CDR2 FYNNEI. This CDR3 is built from 12 residues. The CDR3 region is CAIGQLNTEAFF. The CDR3 DNA follows: TGTGCCATCGGACAACTAAACACTGAAGCTTTCTTT.

This rearrangement joins TRBV7-8 to TRBJ2-7, with D unresolved. The V end was cut by 0 bases, the J end by 0 bases, with 12 bases between. CDR3 size: 16 residues. The V gene's germline CDR1 is SGHVS and CDR2 FQNEAQ. CDR3 DNA sequence: TGTGCCAGCAGCTTAGCAGTAGGCCTTAGCTCCTACGAGCAGTACTTC. Translation: CASSLAVGLSSYEQYF.

This chain connects TRBV6-5 to TRBJ1-4, with 7 positions matching TRBD1. V gave up 3 bases and J gave up 6 bases; unmatched junction bases: 4. Germline values: CDR1 MNHEY, CDR2 SVGAGI. This CDR3 region has 14 residues. CDR3 nucleotides: TGTGCCAGCAGTTATCGGGGGACAGATGAAAAACTGTTTTTT. It codes for CASSYRGTDEKLFF.

This chain joins TRBV5-1 and TRBJ2-1; 9 positions match TRBD2. The CDR3 runs to 15 residues. V was pared by 6 bases and J by 2 bases, with 6 bases of the junction left unmatched. CDR1 SGHRS and CDR2 YFSETQ come from the germline V gene. CDR3 protein: CASIPGGGAYNEQFF. The CDR3 DNA is TGCGCCAGCATCCCGGGCGGGGGGGCCTACAATGAGCAGTTCTTC.

The chain has TRBV12-5 and TRBJ2-3, with D unresolved. Germline V lookup: CDR1 LGHNT, CDR2 FRNRAP. The CDR3 has 13 amino acids. V was pared by 2 bases and J by 5 bases, with 8 bases between. The DNA for the CDR3 is TGTGCTAGTGGTTTGTGGGCGGAAGATACGCAGTATTTT. Protein product: CASGLWAEDTQYF. The variable domain in full, with the rest retrieved from reference TRBV12-5 and TRBJ2-3, is DARVTQTPRHKVTEMGQEVTMRCQPILGHNTVFWYRQTMMQGLELLAYFRNRAPLDDSGMPKDRFSAEMPDATLATLKIQPSEPRDSAVYFCASGLWAEDTQYFGPGTRLTVL.

The CDR3 is CASGLGGQGAQVAVYNEQFF. In nucleotides, the CDR3 is TGTGCTAGTGGTTTGGGAGGGCAGGGGGCGCAGGTAGCGGTCTACAATGAGCAGTTCTTC. V gene TRBV12-5 combines with J gene TRBJ2-1, with 8 bases fitting TRBD1. Per the germline V gene, CDR1 is LGHNT and CDR2 is FRNRAP. The CDR3 length is 20 residues. Trimming at V came to 1 base and at J to 3 bases, leaving 17 bases not matched to a gene. Full variable domain (rest looked up from reference TRBV12-5 and TRBJ2-1): DARVTQTPRHKVTEMGQEVTMRCQPILGHNTVFWYRQTMMQGLELLAYFRNRAPLDDSGMPKDRFSAEMPDATLATLKIQPSEPRDSAVYFCASGLGGQGAQVAVYNEQFFGPGTRLTVL.

This sequence joins TRBV7-9 and TRBJ2-1, with no clear D. The V end lost 0 bases, the J end lost 7 bases, and 7 bases lay between the germline ends. The CDR3 covers 13 residues. Looked up from germline, CDR1 is SEHNR and CDR2 is FQNEAQ (reference sequence). The DNA of the CDR3 is TGTGCCAGCAGCTTAGCGCGGTCAAATGAGCAGTTCTTC. The encoded protein is CASSLARSNEQFF.

The sample holds a few counts of this clone. The chain uses TRBV7-9 and TRBJ2-5; D unresolved. The CDR3 sequence is 12 residues long. Germline CDR1 SEHNR, CDR2 FQNEAQ (reference sequence). V lost 7 bases and J lost 1, with 7 bases in between. Written as DNA, the CDR3 is TGTGCCAGCACCCTTAGCCAAGAGACCCAGTACTTC. It translates to CASTLSQETQYF.

V gene TRBV7-2 combines with J gene TRBJ2-2; 8 bases are a match to TRBD2. V shed 2 bases and J 1 base; nucleotides not matched to a gene: 9. CDR1 is SGHTA and CDR2 is FQGNSA in the germline V gene. The length of the CDR3 is 18 residues. The CDR3 sequence is CASSLLGRSGRNTGELFF. CDR3 DNA sequence: TGTGCCAGCAGCTTATTGGGTAGGAGCGGGAGGAACACCGGGGAGCTGTTTTTT.

This clone has more than one count but fewer than ten. V is TRBV7-6 and J is TRBJ2-7; D is perhaps TRBD1 or TRBD2 (5 bases each). The CDR3 totals 13 residues. Trimming cost V 3 bases and J 7 bases, with 13 bases left between them. Per germline, CDR1 SGHVS and CDR2 FNYEAQ. The CDR3 DNA sequence: TGTGCCAGCAGCTTCCTCACGTGGGGGGAGCAGTACTTC. Translating it yields CASSFLTWGEQYF.

The rearrangement joins TRBV4-1 to TRBJ2-5; D remains unclear. The germline V gene encodes CDR1 MGHRA and CDR2 YSYEKL. V was pared by 1 base and J by 3 bases, with 12 bases between. This CDR3 has 15 amino acids. CDR3 loop: CASSQAPTVKETQYF. DNA of the CDR3: TGCGCCAGCAGCCAAGCCCCGACCGTAAAAGAGACCCAGTACTTC.

The V call is TRBV9, the J call TRBJ2-1; 10 bases agree with TRBD2. Germline values: CDR1 SGDLS, CDR2 YYNGEE. CDR3 length: 18 amino acids. Trimming at V came to 2 bases and at J to 8 bases, leaving 16 bases not matched to a gene. CDR3 nucleotides: TGTGCCAGCAGCGTCGGTCCCTTAAGCGGGAGGGGTTACCATGAGCAGTTCTTC. Protein: CASSVGPLSGRGYHEQFF.

The chain has TRBV19 and TRBJ1-4, with no clear D. CDR1 LNHDA and CDR2 SQIVND come from the germline V gene (reference sequence). This CDR3 spans 13 amino acids. V was pared by 3 bases and J by 7 bases, with 9 bases between. This CDR3 reads CASSMMGGEKLFF. CDR3 bases: TGTGCCAGTAGTATGATGGGCGGTGAAAAACTGTTTTTT.

The rearrangement joins TRBV6-5 to TRBJ2-1, with no clear D. This CDR3 has 15 amino acids. The V end lost 2 bases, the J end lost 0 bases, and 8 bases lay between the germline ends. Germline CDR1 reads MNHEY; CDR2 reads SVGAGI. The CDR3: CASSYRFSSYNEQFF. The CDR3 bases are TGTGCCAGCAGTTACCGGTTCAGCTCCTACAATGAGCAGTTCTTC.

The chain joins TRBV28 to TRBJ1-2, with D maybe TRBD1 (5 bases). Trimming removed 4 bases from V and 8 bases from J, with 14 bases in between. This CDR3 spans 13 amino acids. Germline lookup yields CDR1 MDHEN and CDR2 SYDVKM. DNA of the CDR3: TGTGCCAGCAGTTCCCCAGGGATAGGCGGCTACACCTTC. Translated, it gives CASSSPGIGGYTF.

This chain connects TRBV4-2 to TRBJ1-5, with D perhaps matching TRBD1 (5 bases). The length of the CDR3 is 15 residues. The V gene's germline CDR1 is LGHNA and CDR2 YNFKEQ. The germline V and J ends were trimmed by 0 bases and 7 bases, with 13 bases remaining between them. Written as DNA, the CDR3 is TGTGCCAGCAGCCAAGATTGGCGCCCAGGGCAGCCCCAGCATTTT. Encoded protein: CASSQDWRPGQPQHF.

The count of this clone is one. The J gene is TRBJ2-2, the V gene TRBV7-9; D remains ambiguous. The CDR3 is 13 amino acids. From germline, CDR1 is SEHNR and CDR2 FQNEAQ (reference sequence). V dropped 4 bases and J dropped 5 bases, with 8 bases sitting between them. The CDR3 spells CASSYRQTGELFF. The CDR3 bases are TGTGCCAGCAGCTACCGTCAGACCGGGGAGCTGTTTTTT.

The chain joins TRBV2 to TRBJ2-5; no firm D call. The germline V and J ends were trimmed by 3 bases and 5 bases, with 7 bases remaining between them. Germline V lookup: CDR1 SNHLY, CDR2 FYNNEI. The CDR3 contains 12 residues. The chain's CDR3 is CASSDWVETQYF. The DNA for the CDR3 is TGTGCCAGCAGTGATTGGGTGGAGACCCAGTACTTC.

V and J are TRBV7-3 and TRBJ2-1, with TRBD1 identical over 8 bases. The germline CDR1 and CDR2 sequences are SGHTA and FQGTGA. The trim removed 5 bases at V and 10 bases at J, leaving 7 bases unmatched. This CDR3 has 13 residues. The CDR3 DNA is TGTGCCAGCAGCCCCCAGGGGGCAGGGGAGCAGTTCTTC. Its protein is CASSPQGAGEQFF.

The genes are TRBV9 and TRBJ2-2; 8 bases line up with TRBD1. The V gene end was trimmed by 6 bases and the J gene end by 2 bases; junction bases not matched to a gene: 9. From germline, CDR1 is SGDLS and CDR2 YYNGEE. The CDR3 extends over 16 amino acids. CDR3 loop: CASTPEGQANTGELFF. The CDR3 DNA is TGTGCCAGCACACCCGAGGGACAGGCTAACACCGGGGAGCTGTTTTTT.

This chain links TRBV28 with TRBJ1-5; weak D call: TRBD1 (6 bases). Trimming cost V 4 bases and J 4 bases, with 11 bases left between them. This CDR3 is 14 amino acids long. Looked up from germline, CDR1 is MDHEN and CDR2 is SYDVKM. The CDR3 region has the DNA TGTGCCAGCAGTTCCGACAGGTGGAATCAGCCCCAGCATTTT. Protein product: CASSSDRWNQPQHF.

This clone was picked up a small number of times. Other DNA sequences of this sample code for an identical CDR3. This chain links TRBV7-9 with TRBJ2-1, with 10 nucleotides matching TRBD2. The CDR3 runs 17 residues. V trimming: 3 bases; J trimming: 8 bases; junction bases outside the gene matches: 13. Per the germline V gene, CDR1 is SEHNR and CDR2 is FQNEAQ (reference sequence). CDR3 amino acids: CASSFGYLLAGVDEQFF. CDR3 in DNA: TGTGCCAGCAGCTTCGGGTATTTGCTAGCGGGAGTCGATGAGCAGTTCTTC.

The V call is TRBV28, the J call TRBJ2-7; D possibly corresponds to TRBD1 (5 bases). The CDR3 contains 13 residues. V was cut by 8 bases and J by 3 bases, with 14 bases left in between. Germline V lookup: CDR1 MDHEN, CDR2 SYDVKM. The CDR3 DNA reads TGTGCCAGCCGATTGGCAGGGCGCTACGAGCAGTACTTC. Its protein is CASRLAGRYEQYF.

J is TRBJ1-1 and V is TRBV18, with 7 bases that match TRBD1. Trimming cost V 5 bases and J 0 bases; bases outside gene matches: 6. Germline loops: CDR1 KGHSH, CDR2 LQKENI. The CDR3 has 15 amino acids. CDR3 bases: TGTGCCAGCTCAATCGAACAGGGGTTGAACACTGAAGCTTTCTTT. It codes for CASSIEQGLNTEAFF.

V is TRBV19 and J is TRBJ2-1; 10 bases fit TRBD2. This CDR3 is built from 15 residues. The V gene's germline CDR1 is LNHDA and CDR2 SQIVND (reference sequence). Unmatched junction bases numbered 6, after V lost 5 bases and J lost 5 bases. The CDR3 sequence is CASSPTSGPNNEQFF. DNA for the CDR3: TGTGCCAGTAGTCCGACTAGCGGGCCCAACAATGAGCAGTTCTTC.

This clone was observed once. The rearrangement joins TRBV15 to TRBJ2-3, with no clear D. V lost 0 bases to trimming and J lost 8 bases, with 9 bases between them. Germline loops: CDR1 LNHNV, CDR2 YYDKDF (reference sequence). The CDR3 extends over 13 amino acids. DNA for the CDR3: TGTGCCACCAGCAGAGATCCCGTTTCTACGCAGTATTTT. Translated: CATSRDPVSTQYF.

This clone was seen more than once but under ten times. The chain links TRBV6-6 to TRBJ1-3; tentatively, D is TRBD1 (5 bases). V gave up 7 bases and J gave up 2 bases, with 12 bases separating them. This CDR3 is built from 14 residues. Germline CDR1 MNHNY, CDR2 SVGAGI (reference sequence). CDR3 sequence (DNA): TGTGCCAGCATGGACACGGTAGCTGGAAACACCATATATTTT. It specifies CASMDTVAGNTIYF.

CDR3 in amino acids: CASSEVLASNEQFF. DNA of the CDR3: TGTGCCAGCAGCGAGGTTCTAGCGAGTAATGAGCAGTTCTTC. The chain has TRBV7-2 and TRBJ2-1; TRBD2 is a possible D gene (6 bases). This CDR3 has 14 amino acids. Trimming cost V 5 bases and J 7 bases, with 15 bases left between them. Germline CDR1 and CDR2: SGHTA and FQGNSA.

A remark on this clone: Other DNA sequences of this sample code for an identical CDR3. The chain employs TRBV4-1 and TRBJ2-1; D not resolved. CDR1 is MGHRA, CDR2 YSYEKL, per germline. The CDR3 sequence is 13 residues long. V lost 0 bases, J lost 6 bases, and 6 bases lay in between. CDR3 coding DNA: TGCGCCAGCAGCCAAGATTACCTCAATGAGCAGTTCTTC. This translates into CASSQDYLNEQFF.

J is TRBJ2-3 and V is TRBV6-4, with D hard to call. Trimming left V 6 bases short and J 6 bases short, with 13 bases between. The CDR3 is made up of 13 amino acids. In germline, CDR1 is MRHNA, CDR2 SNTAGT. DNA for the CDR3: TGTGCCAGCAGCCCAGAACGTGGGGATACGCAGTATTTT. It is translated as CASSPERGDTQYF.